This TCR beta chain was found in a study of Ad26.COV2.S vaccination and SARS-CoV-2 variants. Using immunoSEQ multiplex PCR, the repertoire was profiled, and TCRdb retains in-frame clones only, with some absent. Found here are 400,000 or so clones, about 88% of them singletons; the top ten hold more than 3%. This CDR3 contains 9 residues. Germline lookup yields CDR1 SGHRS and CDR2 YFSETQ. Trimming stripped 5 bases from V and 10 bases from J, with 6 bases between. A remark on this clone: Its specificity is not known.

The treatment: approximately 18 received Ad26.COV2.S at low or high dose, single or two shots; 5 received placebo; per-sample allocation not given. Day 63 following the first vaccine or placebo injection was when the samples were taken. Points from the study as a whole: Those who received vaccine or placebo ended up with similar non-spike TCR breadth.

The rearrangement uses TRBV5-1 and TRBJ1-2; no reliable D call. This receptor was taken from a person between 18 and 59 years old who received the Ad26.COV2.S COVID-19 vaccine or a placebo. The sequencing here drew on peripheral blood, taken in a trial of Ad26.COV2.S vaccine versus placebo. The CDR3, as DNA: TGCGCCAGCAGTGATAACTACACCTTC. Translating it yields CASSDNYTF.